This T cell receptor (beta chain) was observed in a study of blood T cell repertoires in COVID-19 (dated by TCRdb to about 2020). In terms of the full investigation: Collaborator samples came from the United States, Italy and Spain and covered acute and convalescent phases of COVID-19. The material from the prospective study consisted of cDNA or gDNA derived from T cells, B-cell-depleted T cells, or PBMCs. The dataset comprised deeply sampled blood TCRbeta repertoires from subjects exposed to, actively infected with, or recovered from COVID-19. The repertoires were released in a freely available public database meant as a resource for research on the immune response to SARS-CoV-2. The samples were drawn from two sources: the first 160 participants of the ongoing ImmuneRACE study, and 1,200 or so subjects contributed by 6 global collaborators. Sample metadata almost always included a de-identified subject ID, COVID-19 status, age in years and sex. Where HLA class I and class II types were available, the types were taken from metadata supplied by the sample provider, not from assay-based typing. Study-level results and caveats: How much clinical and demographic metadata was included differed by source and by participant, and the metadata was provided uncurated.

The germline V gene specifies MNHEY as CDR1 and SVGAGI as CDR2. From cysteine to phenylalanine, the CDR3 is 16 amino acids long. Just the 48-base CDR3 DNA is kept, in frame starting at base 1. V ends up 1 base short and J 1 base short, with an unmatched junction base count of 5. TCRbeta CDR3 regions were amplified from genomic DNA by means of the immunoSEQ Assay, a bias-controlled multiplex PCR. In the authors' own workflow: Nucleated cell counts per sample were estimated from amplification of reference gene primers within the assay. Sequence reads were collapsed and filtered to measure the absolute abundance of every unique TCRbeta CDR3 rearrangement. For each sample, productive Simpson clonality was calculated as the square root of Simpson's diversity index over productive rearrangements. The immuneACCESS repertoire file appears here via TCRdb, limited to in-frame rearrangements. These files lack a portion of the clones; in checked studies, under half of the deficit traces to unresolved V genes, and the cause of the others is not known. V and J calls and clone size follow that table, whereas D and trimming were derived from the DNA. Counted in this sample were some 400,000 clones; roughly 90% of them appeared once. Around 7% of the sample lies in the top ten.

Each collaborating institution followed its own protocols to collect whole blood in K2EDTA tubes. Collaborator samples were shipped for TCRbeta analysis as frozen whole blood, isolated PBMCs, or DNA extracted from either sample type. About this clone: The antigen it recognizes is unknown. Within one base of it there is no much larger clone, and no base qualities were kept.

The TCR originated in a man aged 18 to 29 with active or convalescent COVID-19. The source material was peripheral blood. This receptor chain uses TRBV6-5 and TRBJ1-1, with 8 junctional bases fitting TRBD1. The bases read TGTGCCAGCAGTTACTGGCAGGGGGCTGGGAACACTGAAGCTTTCTTT. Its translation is CASSYWQGAGNTEAFF.